The T cell receptor (beta chain) described here comes from a study of blood T cell repertoires in COVID-19 (dated by TCRdb to 2019 to 2021). Broadly, across the study: Samples covering the acute and convalescent phases of COVID-19 were provided by collaborators in the United States, Italy and Spain. The material from the prospective study consisted of cDNA or gDNA derived from T cells, B-cell-depleted T cells, or PBMCs. Deeply sampled blood TCRbeta repertoires from subjects exposed to, actively infected with, or recovered from COVID-19 were included in the dataset. The repertoires were made available in a free public database intended to serve as a resource for research on the immune response to SARS-CoV-2. The samples were drawn from the first 160 participants of the ongoing ImmuneRACE study and from over a thousand subjects provided by 6 global collaborators. Sample metadata almost always included a de-identified subject ID, COVID-19 status, age in years and sex. Where HLA class I and class II types were available, the types were taken from metadata supplied by the sample provider, not from assay-based typing. The study at large found these results: Clinical and demographic metadata were provided uncurated, with the amount varying by source and participant.

The immunoSEQ Assay, a bias-controlled multiplex PCR, was used to amplify TCRbeta CDR3 regions from genomic DNA. The original methods were these. Within the assay, amplification of reference gene primers was used to estimate how many nucleated cells each sample contained. To quantify the absolute abundance of each unique TCRbeta CDR3 rearrangement, sequence reads were collapsed and filtered. For each sample, productive Simpson clonality was calculated by taking the square root of Simpson's diversity index across productive rearrangements. The clones in this table, taken by TCRdb from immuneACCESS, are in-frame only. Not every clone is retained; where verified, under half of the shortfall comes from an unresolved V gene, and the cause of the rest is unknown. From that table come the V and J calls and clone size; the DNA was used to work out D and trimming. Here the sample has 350,000 to 550,000 clones; approximately 90% occur a single time. The top ten constitute more than 4% of the sample.

The germline V and J ends show losses of 5 bases and 3 bases respectively, and no gene match explains 3 bases of the junction. There are 14 amino acids in the CDR3, from cysteine to phenylalanine inclusive. CDR3 DNA is the only sequence kept; it has 42 bases, read in frame from the first base. The germline V gene provides CDR1 SGHDT and CDR2 YYEEEE. This clone showed up just once. Its antigen is currently not known. One base away there is no much larger clone; base qualities are not given. Each collaborating institution followed its own protocols to collect whole blood in K2EDTA tubes. Collaborator samples were shipped for TCRbeta analysis as frozen whole blood, isolated PBMCs, or DNA extracted from either sample type.

The receptor chain draws on TRBV5-6 and TRBJ2-3; TRBD2 fits 10 bases in the junction. This TCR was sampled from a woman aged 30 to 39 with acute or convalescent COVID-19. The sequenced material came from peripheral blood. The DNA sequence follows: TGTGCCAGCAGGAGCGGGGGGGCAACAGATACGCAGTATTTT. The translation is CASRSGGATDTQYF.